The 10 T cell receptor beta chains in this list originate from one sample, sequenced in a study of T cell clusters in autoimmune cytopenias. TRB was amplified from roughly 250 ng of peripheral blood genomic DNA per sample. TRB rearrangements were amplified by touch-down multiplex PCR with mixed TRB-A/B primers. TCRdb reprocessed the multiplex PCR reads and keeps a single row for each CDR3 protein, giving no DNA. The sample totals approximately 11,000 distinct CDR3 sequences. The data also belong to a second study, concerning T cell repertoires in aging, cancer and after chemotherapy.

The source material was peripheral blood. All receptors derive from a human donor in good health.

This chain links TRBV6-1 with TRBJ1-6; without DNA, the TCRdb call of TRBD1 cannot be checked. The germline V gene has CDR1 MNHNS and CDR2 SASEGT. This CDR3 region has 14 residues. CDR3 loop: CASQEVRGRAPLHF.

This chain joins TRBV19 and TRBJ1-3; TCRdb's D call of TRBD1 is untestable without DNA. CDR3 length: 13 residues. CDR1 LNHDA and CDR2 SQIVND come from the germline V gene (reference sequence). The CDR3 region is CASSSGRGNTIYF.

The CDR3 reads CASSFAGTDASYEQYF. The chain links TRBV5-5 to TRBJ2-7. This CDR3 region has 16 residues. Germline loops: CDR1 SGHKS, CDR2 YYEKEE (reference sequence).

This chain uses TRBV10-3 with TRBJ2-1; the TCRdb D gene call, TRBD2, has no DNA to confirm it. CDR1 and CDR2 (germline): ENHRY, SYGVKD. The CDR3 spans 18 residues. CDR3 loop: CAISESGLAGEKDGEQFF.

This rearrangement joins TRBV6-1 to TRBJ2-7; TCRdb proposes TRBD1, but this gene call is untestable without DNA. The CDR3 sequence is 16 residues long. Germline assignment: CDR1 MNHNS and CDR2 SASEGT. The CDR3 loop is CASSEARGLGAREQYF.

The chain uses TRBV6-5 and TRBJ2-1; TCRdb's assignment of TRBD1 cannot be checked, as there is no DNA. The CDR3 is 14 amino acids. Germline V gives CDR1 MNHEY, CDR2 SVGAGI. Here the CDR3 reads CASSPGQGYNEQFF.

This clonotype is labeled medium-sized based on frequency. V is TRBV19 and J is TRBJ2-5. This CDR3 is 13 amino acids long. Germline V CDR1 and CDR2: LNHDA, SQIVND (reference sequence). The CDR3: CASRTGNQETQYF.

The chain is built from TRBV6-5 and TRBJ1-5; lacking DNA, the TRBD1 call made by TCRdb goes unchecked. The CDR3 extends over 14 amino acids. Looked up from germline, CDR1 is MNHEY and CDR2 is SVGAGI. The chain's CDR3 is CASSYGQAGQPQHF.

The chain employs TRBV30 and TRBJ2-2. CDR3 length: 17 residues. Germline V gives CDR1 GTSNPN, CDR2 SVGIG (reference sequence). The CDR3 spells CAWSVPPRLVYTGELFF.

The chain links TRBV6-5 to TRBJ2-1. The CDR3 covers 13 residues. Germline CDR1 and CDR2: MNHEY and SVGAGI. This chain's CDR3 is CASNDRVGQEQFF.